The T cell receptor beta chain under discussion was sequenced for a study of shared clonotypes between healthy human individuals. Assay used: immunoSEQ multiplex PCR; TCRdb lists only in-frame clones, some missing. The repertoire consists of about 1 million clones, with approximately 68% occurring once and the leading ten covering roughly 1.5%. Germline lookup yields CDR1 SEHNR and CDR2 FQNEAQ (reference sequence). This CDR3 has 12 amino acids. The V gene end was trimmed by 5 bases and the J gene end by 11 bases; junction bases not matched to a gene: 5. This clone was picked up one time. Its target is unknown. General study results and limits: Among non-shared clonotypes, generation probabilities were lower than among those shared by all four donors. Among donors, clonotype sharing was expected to be affected by sequencing depth.

The V call is TRBV7-9, the J call TRBJ1-3, with 8 bases identical to TRBD1. The sequenced sample consisted of memory CD4+ T cells sorted from blood. Subset meaning: CD45RA-negative fraction. The TCR was taken from a man in his late teens or twenties in good health. CDR3 coding DNA: TGTGCCAGCAGCCCTGGGACAGGAGCCATATATTTT. Its translation is CASSPGTGAIYF.